The T cell receptor beta chain described here comes from a study of T cells after yellow fever vaccination. Study in general: Preparation of fractions with low cell numbers was performed using SMART-Seq v4 Ultra Low Input.

TCRdb analysed the 5' RACE reads with MiXCR anew, one entry per CDR3 protein. Of hundreds of thousands of distinct CDR3 sequences listed, under 25% were seen once; the top ten hold approximately 15%. Notes on the study in general: Though weaker, the secondary response peaked faster, on day 5 versus 15.

This clonotype came up a few times. What it binds is unknown. The germline CDR1 and CDR2 sequences are DFQATT and SNEGSKA (reference sequence). CDR3 length: 13 residues. V was trimmed by 4 bases and J by 4 bases, leaving 13 bases between them. This specimen consisted of PBMCs, obtained 15 days after the yellow fever booster vaccination. The clonotype comes from a man aged 25-40 years who received the YFV17D yellow fever vaccine. The genes are TRBV20-1 and TRBJ1-2; tentatively, D is TRBD1 (6 bases). CDR3 in amino acids: CSATETGSYGYTF. The CDR3 coding sequence is TGCAGTGCTACCGAGACAGGTTCCTATGGCTACACCTTC.